This T cell receptor (beta chain) was identified during a study of T cell repertoires in cytomegalovirus infection. Of note for this clonotype: Its antigen is not known.

TCRdb recomputed calls from the reads with MiXCR, one row per CDR3 protein. This table has roughly 19,000 distinct CDR3 sequences, around 40% appearing once. The material was CD8+ T cells from cultured PBMCs, obtained from culture after CMV antigen stimulation. This receptor was identified in a human donor in good health (CMV status not recorded). Some clones in this sample may be carry-over from other donors' samples.

CDR3 nucleotides: TGTGCCAGCAGCCCTCGACAGGGGGCGCGAATGGGTACGCAGTATTTT. Its protein product is CASSPRQGARMGTQYF. The V and J genes are TRBV11-2 and TRBJ2-3, with TRBD1 matching 10 bases. The CDR3 loop spans 16 amino acids. Germline V gene lookup returns CDR1 SGHAT and CDR2 FQNNGV. Trimming removed 5 bases from V and 8 bases from J; junction bases left unmatched: 13. Filled out from reference TRBV11-2 and TRBJ2-3, the complete variable domain reads EAGVAQSPRYKIIEKRQSVAFWCNPISGHATLYWYQQILGQGPKLLIQFQNNGVVDDSQLPKDRFSAERLKGVDSTLKIQPAKLEDSAVYLCASSPRQGARMGTQYFGPGTRLTVL.